These 23 T cell receptor beta chains were sequenced from one sample in a study of T cells in localized non-small cell lung cancer. Profiling relied on immunoSEQ multiplex PCR, and the TCRdb table lists in-frame clones only, not all of them. The sample has 35,000 to 50,000 clones, roughly 80% seen once. Sequenced here: PBMCs, sampled before any cancer treatment. These receptors came from a woman aged 35-70 years with stage II squamous cell lung carcinoma.

The chain combines TRBV4-3 with TRBJ1-4; 8 nucleotides agree with TRBD1. CDR3 length equals 15 residues. Germline V gene sequence: CDR1 LGHNA, CDR2 YSLEER. Trimming at V came to 3 bases and at J to 8 bases, leaving 8 bases not matched to a gene. CDR3 in amino acids: CASSQGGTGEEKLFF. The CDR3 DNA is TGCGCCAGCAGCCAGGGAGGGACAGGCGAAGAAAAACTGTTTTTT.

In this sample, this clone turned up once. The chain joins TRBV9 to TRBJ2-2, with 7 nucleotides matching TRBD1. In germline, CDR1 is SGDLS, CDR2 YYNGEE. With 3 bases clipped from V and 2 bases from J, the junction kept 7 bases outside the gene matches. The CDR3 runs to 16 residues. The DNA for the CDR3 is TGTGCCAGCAGCGGACGACAGGGTTCTAACACCGGGGAGCTGTTTTTT. Protein sequence: CASSGRQGSNTGELFF.

This sequence joins TRBV9 and TRBJ1-1; 7 nucleotides agree with TRBD1. The J segment lost 1 base and the V segment lost 4 bases, leaving 7 bases of the junction unmatched. The CDR3 covers 15 residues. Germline loops: CDR1 SGDLS, CDR2 YYNGEE. CDR3 region: CASSTGDSWNTEAFF. The CDR3 bases are TGTGCCAGCAGCACCGGGGACAGTTGGAACACTGAAGCTTTCTTT.

This clone was found a few times. The chain has TRBV5-4 and TRBJ2-1; D not resolved. The CDR3 sequence is 15 residues long. Looked up from germline, CDR1 is SGHNT and CDR2 is YYREEE (reference sequence). The V end was cut by 4 bases, the J end by 7 bases, with 18 bases between. The CDR3 DNA reads as TGTGCCAGCAGCCCTGCGTTATCCGCGGATAATGAGCAGTTCTTC. The encoded protein is CASSPALSADNEQFF. The complete variable domain, with remaining parts taken from reference TRBV5-4 and TRBJ2-1, reads ETGVTQSPTHLIKTRGQQVTLRCSSQSGHNTVSWYQQALGQGPQFIFQYYREEENGRGNFPPRFSGLQFPNYSSELNVNALELDDSALYLCASSPALSADNEQFFGPGTRLTVL.

This sequence joins TRBV7-2 and TRBJ1-1; TRBD1 matches at 7 bases. CDR1 and CDR2 from the germline V gene are SGHTA and FQGNSA. The J segment lost 8 bases and the V segment lost 5 bases, leaving 5 bases of the junction unmatched. This CDR3 has 12 amino acids. This CDR3 reads CASSPRQGEAFF. The CDR3 DNA follows: TGTGCCAGCAGCCCCCGACAGGGAGAAGCTTTCTTT.

The DNA for the CDR3 is TGTGCCAGCAGCCCCTTTAAGAGGCGGGAAAACATTCAGTACTTC. Protein sequence: CASSPFKRRENIQYF. The gene calls are TRBV7-2 and TRBJ2-4, with D possibly matching TRBD2 (5 bases). The V gene's germline CDR1 is SGHTA and CDR2 FQGNSA. The CDR3 runs to 15 residues. The V end lost 5 bases, the J end lost 5 bases, and 16 bases lay between the germline ends.

This rearrangement joins TRBV7-9 to TRBJ1-4; D is uncertain. The CDR3 sequence is 14 residues long. Germline CDR1 reads SEHNR; CDR2 reads FQNEAQ (reference sequence). The V end was cut by 6 bases, the J end by 4 bases, with 12 bases between. Here the CDR3 reads CASSQDGYNEKLFF. CDR3 DNA: TGTGCCAGCAGTCAAGACGGATATAATGAAAAACTGTTTTTT.

CDR3 protein: CASSPTLRGQAFF. CDR3 in DNA: TGTGCCAGCAGTCCTACCTTAAGGGGACAGGCTTTCTTT. The genes are TRBV27 and TRBJ1-1; the match to TRBD1 covers 7 bases. CDR3 length equals 13 residues. Germline-derived CDR1 and CDR2 are MNHEY and SMNVEV (reference sequence). With 5 bases clipped from V and 11 bases from J, the junction kept 11 bases outside the gene matches.

The CDR3 sequence: CASSRRGQDTGELFF. Written as DNA, the CDR3 is TGTGCCAGCAGCCGTAGGGGACAGGACACCGGGGAGCTGTTTTTT. This chain joins TRBV4-2 and TRBJ2-2, with TRBD1 matching 8 bases. This CDR3 comprises 15 residues. V shed 4 bases, J shed 3 bases, and the junction held 4 bases outside the gene matches. Germline loops: CDR1 LGHNA, CDR2 YNFKEQ.

The V gene is TRBV7-2, the J gene TRBJ1-4; D gene unclear. This CDR3 has 15 amino acids. V lost 1 base, J lost 8 bases, and 14 bases lay in between. The germline V gene encodes CDR1 SGHTA and CDR2 FQGNSA. This CDR3 is CASSLEFGWREKLFF. The DNA of the CDR3 is TGTGCCAGCAGCTTAGAGTTCGGGTGGCGCGAAAAACTGTTTTTT.

This clone showed up just a few times. The chain links TRBV15 to TRBJ1-5; D might be TRBD1 (5 bases). With 2 bases removed from V and 1 base from J, the gap between germline ends came to 12 bases. There are 16 residues in the CDR3. The germline V gene has CDR1 LNHNV and CDR2 YYDKDF (reference sequence). The CDR3 bases are TGTGCCACCAGCAGACGGCCGGCAGGGAGCAATCAGCCCCAGCATTTT. Its protein is CATSRRPAGSNQPQHF.

The chain combines TRBV29-1 with TRBJ2-5, with TRBD2 identical over 13 bases. CDR1 SQVTM and CDR2 ANQGSEA come from the germline V gene. The CDR3 totals 15 residues. The V segment lost 5 bases and the J segment 1 base; nucleotides outside the gene matches: 4. Here the CDR3 DNA reads TGCAGCGTTTCACTAGCGGGGGGGATCCAAGAGACCCAGTACTTC. It codes for CSVSLAGGIQETQYF.

The chain employs TRBV7-9 and TRBJ1-6, with TRBD1 matching over 7 bases. Germline V CDR1 and CDR2: SEHNR, FQNEAQ (reference sequence). V dropped 3 bases and J dropped 8; count of bases not matched to a gene: 7. This CDR3 contains 15 residues. The CDR3 nucleotides read TGTGCCAGCAGCTTGGCAGGGGGTGTAGATTCACCCCTCCACTTT. Translating gives CASSLAGGVDSPLHF.

The chain is built from TRBV28 and TRBJ1-1; a weak D match, TRBD1 (5 bases). The germline gives CDR1 MDHEN, CDR2 SYDVKM. Trimming removed 4 bases at V and 1 base at J, with 16 bases between. The CDR3 length is 16 residues. The CDR3 protein is CASSSAAGRENTEAFF. The CDR3 bases are TGTGCCAGCAGTTCTGCAGCGGGACGGGAGAACACTGAAGCTTTCTTT.

The chain is built from TRBV6-1 and TRBJ1-5; possible D gene TRBD1, 6 bases. Trimming left V 3 bases short and J 4 bases short, with 16 bases between. Germline CDR1 is MNHNS and CDR2 is SASEGT. This CDR3 comprises 16 residues. The CDR3 here is CASSDPVRGGNQPQHF. The CDR3, as DNA: TGTGCCAGCAGTGATCCCGTAAGGGGGGGAAATCAGCCCCAGCATTTT.

The chain employs TRBV5-4 and TRBJ2-5; the match to TRBD1 covers 11 bases. Trimming removed 5 bases from V and 3 bases from J; junction bases left unmatched: 3. CDR3 length: 14 residues. Germline lookup yields CDR1 SGHNT and CDR2 YYREEE (reference sequence). The CDR3 DNA reads TGTGCCAGCAGGGACAGGGGGCCGGAAGAGACCCAGTACTTC. This encodes CASRDRGPEETQYF.

This chain links TRBV9 with TRBJ2-3, with D unresolved. The germline V gene encodes CDR1 SGDLS and CDR2 YYNGEE. This CDR3 is 16 amino acids long. Trimming removed 8 bases at V and 4 bases at J, with 23 bases between. CDR3 sequence (DNA): TGTGCCAGTAACCCCAACCCCTCGGACGCATCAGATACGCAGTATTTT. Translated: CASNPNPSDASDTQYF.

The CDR3 coding sequence is TGCGCCAGCAGCCTTTCGTCGGGGCAAGGAGGCGAGACCCAGTACTTC. Its translation: CASSLSSGQGGETQYF. The chain uses TRBV4-1 and TRBJ2-5; D possibly uses TRBD1 or TRBD2 (5 bases each). The CDR3 totals 16 residues. The V gene's germline CDR1 is MGHRA and CDR2 YSYEKL. The V end was cut by 4 bases, the J end by 5 bases, with 20 bases between.

The chain couples TRBV5-1 to TRBJ2-7; possibly TRBD2 for D (6 bases). The CDR3 spans 14 residues. The germline V gene has CDR1 SGHRS and CDR2 YFSETQ. The V end lost 0 bases, the J end lost 4 bases, and 11 bases lay between the germline ends. The CDR3 nucleotides are TGCGCCAGCAGCTTGGGGGACGGGGGTTACGAGCAGTACGTC. Amino acids: CASSLGDGGYEQYV.

The chain has TRBV5-1 and TRBJ2-5; 7 positions agree with TRBD2. CDR1 is SGHRS, CDR2 YFSETQ, per germline. The CDR3 has 14 residues. V was pared by 4 bases and J by 0 bases, with 3 bases of the junction left unmatched. CDR3 DNA sequence: TGCGCCAGCAGCAGCGGGACGCACCAAGAGACCCAGTACTTC. Translating it yields CASSSGTHQETQYF.

V gene TRBV15 combines with J gene TRBJ2-1, with TRBD1 matching 7 bases. This CDR3 has 16 residues. Germline V gives CDR1 LNHNV, CDR2 YYDKDF (reference sequence). V was pared by 7 bases and J by 0 bases, with 9 bases of the junction left unmatched. Written as DNA, the CDR3 is TGTGCCACCACCGAGGGACAGTCGAGCTCCTACAATGAGCAGTTCTTC. Translated: CATTEGQSSSYNEQFF.

The gene calls are TRBV4-2 and TRBJ2-2; 9 positions match TRBD2. V trimming: 1 base; J trimming: 0 bases; junction bases outside the gene matches: 6. The germline V gene has CDR1 LGHNA and CDR2 YNFKEQ. The CDR3 totals 18 residues. The CDR3 bases are TGTGCCAGCAGCCAAGTCGGAGCTAGCGGGGCGAACACCGGGGAGCTGTTTTTT. Its protein is CASSQVGASGANTGELFF.

This clone was seen a few times. The chain links TRBV28 to TRBJ1-2, with D possibly being TRBD1 (6 bases). The CDR3 is 16 residues long. CDR1 MDHEN and CDR2 SYDVKM come from the germline V gene. Trimming shortened V by 2 bases and J by 8 bases, and 21 bases separated the two germline ends. This CDR3 is CASSLQVLGAVEGYTF. The DNA of the CDR3 is TGTGCCAGCAGTTTACAGGTCCTGGGGGCCGTGGAGGGCTACACCTTC.